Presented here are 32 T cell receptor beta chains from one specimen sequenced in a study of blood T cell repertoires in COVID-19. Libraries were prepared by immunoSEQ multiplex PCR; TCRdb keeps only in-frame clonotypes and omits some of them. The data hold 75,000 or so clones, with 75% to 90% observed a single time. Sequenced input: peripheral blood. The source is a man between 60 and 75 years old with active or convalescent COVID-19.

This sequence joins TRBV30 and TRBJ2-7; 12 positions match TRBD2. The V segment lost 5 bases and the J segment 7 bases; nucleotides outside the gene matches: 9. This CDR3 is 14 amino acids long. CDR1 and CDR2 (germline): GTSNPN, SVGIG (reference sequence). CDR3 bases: TGTGCCTGGGGACTAGCGGGGCCTAGTAGAGAGCAGTACTTC. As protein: CAWGLAGPSREQYF.

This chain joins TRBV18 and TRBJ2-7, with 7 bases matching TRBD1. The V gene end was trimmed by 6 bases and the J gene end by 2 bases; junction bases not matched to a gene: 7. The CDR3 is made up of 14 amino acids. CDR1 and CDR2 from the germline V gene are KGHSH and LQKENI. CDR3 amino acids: CASSPGTAAYEQYF. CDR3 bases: TGTGCCAGCTCTCCCGGGACAGCAGCCTACGAGCAGTACTTC.

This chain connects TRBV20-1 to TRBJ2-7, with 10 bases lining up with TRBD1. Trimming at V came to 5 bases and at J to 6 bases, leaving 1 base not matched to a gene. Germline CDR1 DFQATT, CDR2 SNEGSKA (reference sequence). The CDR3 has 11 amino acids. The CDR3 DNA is TGCAGTGCTGGACAGGGGGTCGAGCAGTACTTC. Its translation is CSAGQGVEQYF.

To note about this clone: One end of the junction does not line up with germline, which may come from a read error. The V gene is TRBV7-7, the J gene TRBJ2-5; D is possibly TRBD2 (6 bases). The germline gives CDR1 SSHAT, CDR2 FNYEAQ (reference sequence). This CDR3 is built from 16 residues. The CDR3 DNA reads TGTGCTAGCAGCCTGGGGACTTTGATCTCCCAAGAGACCCAGTACTTC. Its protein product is CASSLGTLISQETQYF.

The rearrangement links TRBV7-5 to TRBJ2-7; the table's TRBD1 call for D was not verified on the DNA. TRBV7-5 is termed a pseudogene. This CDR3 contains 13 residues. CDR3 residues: CARNYRGLYEQYF. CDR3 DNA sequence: TGTGCCAGAAACTACAGGGGGCTGTACGAGCAGTACTTC.

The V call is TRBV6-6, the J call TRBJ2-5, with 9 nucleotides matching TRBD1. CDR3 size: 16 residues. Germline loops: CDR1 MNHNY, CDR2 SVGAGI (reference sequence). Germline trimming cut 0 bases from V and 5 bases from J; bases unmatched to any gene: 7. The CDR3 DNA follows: TGTGCCAGCAGTTACTCGGACAGGGGTTCATGGGAGACCCAGTACTTC. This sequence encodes CASSYSDRGSWETQYF.

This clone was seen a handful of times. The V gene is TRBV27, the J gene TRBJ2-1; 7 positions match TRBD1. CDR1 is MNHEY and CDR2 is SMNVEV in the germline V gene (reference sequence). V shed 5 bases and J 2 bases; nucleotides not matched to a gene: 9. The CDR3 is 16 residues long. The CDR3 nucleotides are TGTGCCAGCAGTGCCCGCGGCAGGGGGACCTACAATGAGCAGTTCTTC. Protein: CASSARGRGTYNEQFF.

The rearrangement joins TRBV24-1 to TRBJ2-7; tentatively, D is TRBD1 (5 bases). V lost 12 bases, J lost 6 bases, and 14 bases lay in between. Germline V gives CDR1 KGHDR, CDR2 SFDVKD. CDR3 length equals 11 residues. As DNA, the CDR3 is TGTGCCCCCCGGGCAGGGCTCGAGCAGTACTTC. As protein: CAPRAGLEQYF.

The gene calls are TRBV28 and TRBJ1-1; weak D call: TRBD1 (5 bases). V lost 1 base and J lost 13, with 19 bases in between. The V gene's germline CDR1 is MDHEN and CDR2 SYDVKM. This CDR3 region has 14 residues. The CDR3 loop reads CASSLSWGNDGGFF. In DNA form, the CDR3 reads TGTGCCAGCAGTTTATCCTGGGGCAATGACGGCGGTTTCTTT.

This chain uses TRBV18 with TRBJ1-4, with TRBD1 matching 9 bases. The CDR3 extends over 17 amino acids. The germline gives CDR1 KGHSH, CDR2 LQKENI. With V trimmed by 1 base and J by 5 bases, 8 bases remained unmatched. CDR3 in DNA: TGTGCCAGCTCACCACTTCCCCGGGACAGGGCGAATGAAAAACTGTTTTTT. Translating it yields CASSPLPRDRANEKLFF.

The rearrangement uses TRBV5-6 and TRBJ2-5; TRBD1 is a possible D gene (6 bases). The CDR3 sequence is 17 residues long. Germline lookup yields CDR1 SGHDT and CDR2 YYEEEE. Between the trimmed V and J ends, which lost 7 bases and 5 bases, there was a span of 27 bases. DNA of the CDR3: TGTGCCAGCCAAACCCTCCAGGGGTTGGTGGGCTCGGAGACCCAGTACTTC. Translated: CASQTLQGLVGSETQYF.

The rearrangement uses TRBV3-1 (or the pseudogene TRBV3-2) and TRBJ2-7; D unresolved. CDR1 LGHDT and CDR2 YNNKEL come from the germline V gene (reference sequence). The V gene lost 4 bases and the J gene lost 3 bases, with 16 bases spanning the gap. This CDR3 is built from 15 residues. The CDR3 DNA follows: TGTGCCAGCAGCCCAGGCAGTTCCTTGCTCTACGAGCAGTACTTC. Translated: CASSPGSSLLYEQYF.

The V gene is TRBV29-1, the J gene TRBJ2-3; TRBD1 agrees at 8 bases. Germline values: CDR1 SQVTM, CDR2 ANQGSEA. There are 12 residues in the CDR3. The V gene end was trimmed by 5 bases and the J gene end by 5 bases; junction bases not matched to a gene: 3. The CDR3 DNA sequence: TGCAGCGTTACCACAGGGGGAGATACGCAGTATTTT. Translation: CSVTTGGDTQYF.

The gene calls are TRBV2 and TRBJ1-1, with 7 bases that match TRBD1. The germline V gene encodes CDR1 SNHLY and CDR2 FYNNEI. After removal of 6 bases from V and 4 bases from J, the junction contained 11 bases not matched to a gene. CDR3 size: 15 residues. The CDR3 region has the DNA TGTGCCAGCAGGGGACAGCTGGGTCACATCACTGAAGCTTTCTTT. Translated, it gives CASRGQLGHITEAFF.

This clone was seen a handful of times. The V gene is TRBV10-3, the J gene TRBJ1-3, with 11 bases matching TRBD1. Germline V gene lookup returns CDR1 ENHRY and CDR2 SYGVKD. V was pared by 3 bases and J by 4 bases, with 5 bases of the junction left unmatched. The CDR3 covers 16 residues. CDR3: CAISDPGQGEGNTIYF. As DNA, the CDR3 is TGTGCCATCAGTGACCCGGGACAGGGGGAAGGAAACACCATATATTTT.

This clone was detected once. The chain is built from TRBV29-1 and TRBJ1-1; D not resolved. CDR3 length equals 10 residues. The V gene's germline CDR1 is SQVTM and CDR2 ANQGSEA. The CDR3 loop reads CQAANTEAFF. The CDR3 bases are TGCCAGGCCGCTAACACTGAAGCTTTCTTT.

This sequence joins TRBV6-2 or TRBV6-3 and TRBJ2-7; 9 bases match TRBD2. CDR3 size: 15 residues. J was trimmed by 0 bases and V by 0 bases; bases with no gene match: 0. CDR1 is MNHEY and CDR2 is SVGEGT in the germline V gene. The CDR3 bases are TGTGCCAGCAGTTACTCTAGCGGGGGCTCCTACGAGCAGTACTTC. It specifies CASSYSSGGSYEQYF.

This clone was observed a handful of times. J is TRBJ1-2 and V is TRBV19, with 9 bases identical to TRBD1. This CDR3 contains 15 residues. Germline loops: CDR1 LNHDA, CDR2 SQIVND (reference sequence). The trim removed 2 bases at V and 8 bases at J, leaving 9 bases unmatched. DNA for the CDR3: TGTGCCAGTAGTATACAACCGGGACAGGGCGCCGGCTACACCTTC. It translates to CASSIQPGQGAGYTF.

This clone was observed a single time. The CDR3 region has the DNA TGTGCCAGCAGTCCAGGGACCTACGAGCAGTACTTC. It translates to CASSPGTYEQYF. This sequence joins TRBV6-2 or TRBV6-3 and TRBJ2-7, with D perhaps TRBD1 (5 bases). Germline V gene lookup returns CDR1 MNHEY and CDR2 SVGEGT. V shed 5 bases and J shed 2 bases, with 7 bases lying between them. The CDR3 contains 12 residues.

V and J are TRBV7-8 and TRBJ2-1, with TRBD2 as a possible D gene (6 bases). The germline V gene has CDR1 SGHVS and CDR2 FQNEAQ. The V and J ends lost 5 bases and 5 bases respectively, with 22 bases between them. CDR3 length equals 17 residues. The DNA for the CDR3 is TGTGCCAGCAGCATCCCTTTGGGCGGGGCAAGGGACAATGAGCAGTTCTTC. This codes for CASSIPLGGARDNEQFF.

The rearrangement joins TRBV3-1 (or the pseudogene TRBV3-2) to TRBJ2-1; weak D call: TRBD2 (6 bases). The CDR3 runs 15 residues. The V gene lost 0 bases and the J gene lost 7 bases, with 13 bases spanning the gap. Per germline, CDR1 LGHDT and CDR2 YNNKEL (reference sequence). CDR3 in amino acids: CASSQEMQEGNEQFF. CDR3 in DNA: TGTGCCAGCAGCCAAGAAATGCAGGAGGGGAATGAGCAGTTCTTC.

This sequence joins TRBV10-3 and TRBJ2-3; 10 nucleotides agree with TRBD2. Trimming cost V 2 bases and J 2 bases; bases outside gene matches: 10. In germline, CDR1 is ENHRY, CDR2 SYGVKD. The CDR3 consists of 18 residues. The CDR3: CAISEPRTSGGATDTQYF. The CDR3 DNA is TGTGCCATCAGTGAGCCCAGAACCAGCGGGGGGGCCACAGATACGCAGTATTTT.

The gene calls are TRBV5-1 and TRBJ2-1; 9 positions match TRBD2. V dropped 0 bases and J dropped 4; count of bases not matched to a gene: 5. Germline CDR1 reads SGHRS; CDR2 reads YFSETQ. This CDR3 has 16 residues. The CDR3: CASSLASAGGYNEQFF. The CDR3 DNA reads TGCGCCAGCAGCTTGGCCTCAGCGGGGGGTTACAATGAGCAGTTCTTC.

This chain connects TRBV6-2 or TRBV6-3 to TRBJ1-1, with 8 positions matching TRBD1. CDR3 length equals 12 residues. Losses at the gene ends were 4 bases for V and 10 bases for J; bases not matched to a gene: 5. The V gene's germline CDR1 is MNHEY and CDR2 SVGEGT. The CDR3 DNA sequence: TGTGCCAGCAGTTCAATTGACAGGGGAGCTTTCTTT. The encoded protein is CASSSIDRGAFF.

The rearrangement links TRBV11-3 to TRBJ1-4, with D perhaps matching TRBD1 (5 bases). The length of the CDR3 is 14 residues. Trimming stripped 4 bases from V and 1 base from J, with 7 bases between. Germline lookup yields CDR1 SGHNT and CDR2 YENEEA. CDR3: CASSSDRTNEKLFF. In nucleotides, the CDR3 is TGTGCCAGCAGCTCCGACAGAACTAATGAAAAACTGTTTTTT.

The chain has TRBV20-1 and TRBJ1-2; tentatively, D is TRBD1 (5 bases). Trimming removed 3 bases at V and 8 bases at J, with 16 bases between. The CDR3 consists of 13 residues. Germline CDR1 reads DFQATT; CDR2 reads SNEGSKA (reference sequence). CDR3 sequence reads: CSASRGGSHGYTF. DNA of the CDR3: TGCAGTGCTAGTAGGGGTGGCTCCCACGGCTACACCTTC.

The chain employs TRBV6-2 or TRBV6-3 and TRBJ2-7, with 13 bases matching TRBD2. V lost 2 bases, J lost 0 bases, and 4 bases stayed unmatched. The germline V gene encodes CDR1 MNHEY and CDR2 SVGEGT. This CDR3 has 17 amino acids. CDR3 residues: CASSYTSGGASSYEQYF. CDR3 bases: TGTGCCAGCAGTTACACTAGCGGGGGGGCCAGCTCCTACGAGCAGTACTTC.

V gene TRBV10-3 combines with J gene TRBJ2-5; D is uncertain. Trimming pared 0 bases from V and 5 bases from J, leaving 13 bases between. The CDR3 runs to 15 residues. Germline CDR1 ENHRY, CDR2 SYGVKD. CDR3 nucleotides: TGTGCCATCAGTGAGTCCACCCACACCGGGGAGACCCAGTACTTC. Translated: CAISESTHTGETQYF.

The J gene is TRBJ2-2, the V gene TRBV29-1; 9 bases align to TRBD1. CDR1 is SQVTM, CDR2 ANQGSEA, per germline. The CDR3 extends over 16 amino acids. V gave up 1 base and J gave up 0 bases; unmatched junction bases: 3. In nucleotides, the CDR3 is TGCAGCGTTGAAGTCGGGACAGGGTCGAACACCGGGGAGCTGTTTTTT. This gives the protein CSVEVGTGSNTGELFF.

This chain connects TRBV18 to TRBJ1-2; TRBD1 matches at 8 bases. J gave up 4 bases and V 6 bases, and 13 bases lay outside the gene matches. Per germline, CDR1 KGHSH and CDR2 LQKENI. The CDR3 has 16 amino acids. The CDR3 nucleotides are TGTGCCAGCTCTATTGATCTACAGGGGGTCAGCTATGGCTACACCTTC. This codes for CASSIDLQGVSYGYTF.

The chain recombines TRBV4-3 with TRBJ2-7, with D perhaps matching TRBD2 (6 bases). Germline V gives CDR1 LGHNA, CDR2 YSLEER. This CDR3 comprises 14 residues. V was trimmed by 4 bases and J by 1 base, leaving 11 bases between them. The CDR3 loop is CASSRRRGSYEQYF. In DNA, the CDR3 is TGCGCCAGCAGCCGCCGACGGGGGTCCTACGAGCAGTACTTC.

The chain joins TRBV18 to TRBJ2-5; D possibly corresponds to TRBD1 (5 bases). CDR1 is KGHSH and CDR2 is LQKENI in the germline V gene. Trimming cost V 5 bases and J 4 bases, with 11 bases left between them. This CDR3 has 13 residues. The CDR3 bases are TGTGCCAGCTCAGAGAGGCAGGGAGAGACCCAGTACTTC. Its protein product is CASSERQGETQYF.